The rows below give T cell receptor beta chains drawn from one sample of a study of response to subunit inactivated influenza vaccine. TCRdb processed the RT-PCR reads anew with MiXCR; each CDR3 protein has one entry. The sample lists around 570,000 distinct CDR3 sequences, about 8% occurring once. The sample here was PBMCs from blood, taken around 25 months after vaccination. These receptors were taken from a man aged 50 to 75 who received an inactivated influenza vaccine. Both conserved end residues are part of each CDR3. Fields, in order: D gene, clone size, V gene, J gene, CDR3 DNA, CDR3 protein. The D gene is left open where the match is weak. A clone size is listed for some rows: how often the clone was seen (once, few, many), or a class if it is expanded.

d_call: .
clone_size: .
v_call: TRBV27
j_call: TRBJ2-5
cdr3_nt: TGTGCCAGCAGTTGGCGGGAACAAGAGACCCAGTACTTC
cdr3_aa: CASSWREQETQYF

d_call: TRBD1
clone_size: many
v_call: TRBV20-1
j_call: TRBJ2-7
cdr3_nt: TGCAGTGCTAGAAAGTTCCGGGACAGGCTCTTATCGGCCGAGCAGTACTTC
cdr3_aa: CSARKFRDRLLSAEQYF

d_call: .
clone_size: .
v_call: TRBV4-3
j_call: TRBJ2-1
cdr3_nt: TGCGCCAGCAGCCAAGAATTAGCCCGGTCCTACAATGAGCAGTTCTTC
cdr3_aa: CASSQELARSYNEQFF

d_call: .
clone_size: few
v_call: TRBV25-1
j_call: TRBJ1-5
cdr3_nt: TGTGCCAGCAGTGAAGCAGGGAACAGCAATCAGCCCCAGCATTTT
cdr3_aa: CASSEAGNSNQPQHF

d_call: .
clone_size: .
v_call: TRBV18
j_call: TRBJ2-3
cdr3_nt: TGTGCCAGCTCACCACTCGGGACTGTCATAACCTCGGATACGCAGTATTTT
cdr3_aa: CASSPLGTVITSDTQYF

d_call: TRBD1
clone_size: many
v_call: TRBV30
j_call: TRBJ2-4
cdr3_nt: TGTGCATCGACAGGGGTAGCCAAAAACATTCAGTACTTC
cdr3_aa: CASTGVAKNIQYF

d_call: .
clone_size: many
v_call: TRBV11-1
j_call: TRBJ2-7
cdr3_nt: TGTGCCAGCAGCTTAGTGGGACCCTCCTACGAGCAGTACTTC
cdr3_aa: CASSLVGPSYEQYF

d_call: .
clone_size: .
v_call: TRBV3-1
j_call: TRBJ1-1
cdr3_nt: TGTGCCAGCAGCCAAGATGTGAGGAACACTGAAGCTTTCTTT
cdr3_aa: CASSQDVRNTEAFF

d_call: .
clone_size: many
v_call: TRBV6-5
j_call: TRBJ2-1
cdr3_nt: TGTGCCAGCAGTTACTCCACCTTAAGCTCCTACAATGAGCAGTTCTTC
cdr3_aa: CASSYSTLSSYNEQFF

d_call: TRBD1
clone_size: many
v_call: TRBV5-1
j_call: TRBJ1-1
cdr3_nt: TGCGCCAGCAGCCGACAGGGGGCGAACACTGAAGCTTTCTTT
cdr3_aa: CASSRQGANTEAFF

d_call: .
clone_size: .
v_call: TRBV25-1
j_call: TRBJ1-4
cdr3_nt: TGTGCCAGCACCGAAGGCCCCCCTAATGAAAAACTGTTTTTT
cdr3_aa: CASTEGPPNEKLFF

d_call: TRBD2
clone_size: .
v_call: TRBV11-2
j_call: TRBJ2-3
cdr3_nt: TGTGCCAGCAGCTTAGACCCTAGCGGGGTAAACACAGATACGCAGTATTTT
cdr3_aa: CASSLDPSGVNTDTQYF

d_call: .
clone_size: .
v_call: TRBV12-3/TRBV12-4
j_call: TRBJ1-6
cdr3_nt: TGTGCCAGCAGTTTAATCTGGGGGGCATCACCCCTCCACTTT
cdr3_aa: CASSLIWGASPLHF

d_call: TRBD1
clone_size: .
v_call: TRBV7-9
j_call: TRBJ1-1
cdr3_nt: TGTGCCAGCAGCTTAGGGGACAGGTGGGCTTTCTTT
cdr3_aa: CASSLGDRWAFF

d_call: TRBD1
clone_size: few
v_call: TRBV30
j_call: TRBJ2-7
cdr3_nt: TGTGCCTGGAGTCCGACAGGGGCCGAGCAGTACTTC
cdr3_aa: CAWSPTGAEQYF

d_call: .
clone_size: .
v_call: TRBV6-2/TRBV6-3
j_call: TRBJ1-2
cdr3_nt: TGTGCCAGCAGTTACGGCATGACCTATGGCTACACCTTC
cdr3_aa: CASSYGMTYGYTF

d_call: .
clone_size: few
v_call: TRBV4-2
j_call: TRBJ1-4
cdr3_nt: TGTGCCAGCAGCCAGGGGGAGGGCAGGACTAATGAAAAACTGTTTTTT
cdr3_aa: CASSQGEGRTNEKLFF

d_call: .
clone_size: many
v_call: TRBV10-3
j_call: TRBJ2-3
cdr3_nt: TGTGCCATCAGTGAGAGGAGGGACACAGATACGCAGTATTTT
cdr3_aa: CAISERRDTDTQYF

d_call: .
clone_size: many
v_call: TRBV29-1
j_call: TRBJ2-4
cdr3_nt: TGCAGCGTTCGACAGGGAGGCGAAAACATTCAGTACTTC
cdr3_aa: CSVRQGGENIQYF

d_call: .
clone_size: .
v_call: TRBV7-8
j_call: TRBJ2-7
cdr3_nt: TGTGCCAGCAGCTTAGGGTTTTTTCGTGGCACCTACGAGCAGTACTTC
cdr3_aa: CASSLGFFRGTYEQYF

d_call: .
clone_size: few
v_call: TRBV14
j_call: TRBJ2-2
cdr3_nt: TGTGCCAGCAGCCAAGGATACGGGAACACCGGGGAGCTGTTTTTT
cdr3_aa: CASSQGYGNTGELFF

d_call: TRBD1
clone_size: .
v_call: TRBV28
j_call: TRBJ2-5
cdr3_nt: TGTGCCAGCAGGACCACCGGGACAGGGAGTTTGGTGGGAGAGACCCAGTACTTC
cdr3_aa: CASRTTGTGSLVGETQYF

d_call: TRBD2
clone_size: .
v_call: TRBV7-8
j_call: TRBJ2-7
cdr3_nt: TGTGCCAGCAGCTTATCGGTAGCGGGAGCCAACCACGAGCAGTACTTC
cdr3_aa: CASSLSVAGANHEQYF

d_call: .
clone_size: many
v_call: TRBV5-1
j_call: TRBJ2-7
cdr3_nt: TGCGCCAGCAGCTTGGGGGACTTAAACTCCTACGAGCAGTACTTC
cdr3_aa: CASSLGDLNSYEQYF

d_call: .
clone_size: .
v_call: TRBV10-3
j_call: TRBJ1-6
cdr3_nt: TGTGCCACGGTTGGTGCGGCGGGGGGATCACCCCTCCACTTT
cdr3_aa: CATVGAAGGSPLHF

d_call: .
clone_size: many
v_call: TRBV12-3/TRBV12-4
j_call: TRBJ2-2
cdr3_nt: TGTGCCAGCAGATATCCCGGGGCTACCGGGGAGCTGTTTTTT
cdr3_aa: CASRYPGATGELFF

d_call: .
clone_size: many
v_call: TRBV12-3/TRBV12-4
j_call: TRBJ1-1
cdr3_nt: TGTGCCAGCAGTTTAGGAGGGAGCGTTGGGGCTTTCTTT
cdr3_aa: CASSLGGSVGAFF

d_call: .
clone_size: many
v_call: TRBV12-3/TRBV12-4
j_call: TRBJ2-3
cdr3_nt: TGTGCCAGCAGAACTCGAGAGAGCACAGATACGCAGTATTTT
cdr3_aa: CASRTRESTDTQYF

d_call: .
clone_size: .
v_call: TRBV11-2
j_call: TRBJ2-1
cdr3_nt: TGTGCCAGCAGCTTAGTTCTTACAGGCCGGGGGAGCAATGAGCAGTTCTTC
cdr3_aa: CASSLVLTGRGSNEQFF

d_call: TRBD2
clone_size: few
v_call: TRBV20-1
j_call: TRBJ2-5
cdr3_nt: TGCAGTGCCATGACTAGCGGGGCTGTTGGGACCCAGTACTTC
cdr3_aa: CSAMTSGAVGTQYF

d_call: .
clone_size: many
v_call: TRBV4-1
j_call: TRBJ2-4
cdr3_nt: TGCGCCAGCAGCCCCTACAATTGGGAAAAAAACATTCAGTACTTC
cdr3_aa: CASSPYNWEKNIQYF

d_call: TRBD1
clone_size: .
v_call: TRBV5-1
j_call: TRBJ2-7
cdr3_nt: TGCGCCAGCAGCTTGGAAGGGACAGGGACATCTTACGAGCAGTACTTC
cdr3_aa: CASSLEGTGTSYEQYF

d_call: .
clone_size: .
v_call: TRBV28
j_call: TRBJ2-7
cdr3_nt: TGTGCCAGCAGACCGACCTTTGGACCGACCCCATACGAGCAGTACTTC
cdr3_aa: CASRPTFGPTPYEQYF

d_call: TRBD1
clone_size: .
v_call: TRBV6-1
j_call: TRBJ2-1
cdr3_nt: TGTGCCACCTACCCCTCCGGGACAGGGAGCTACAGTGAGCAGTTCTTC
cdr3_aa: CATYPSGTGSYSEQFF

d_call: .
clone_size: few
v_call: TRBV27
j_call: TRBJ1-4
cdr3_nt: TGTGCCAGCAGTCCCAGTCGCGGGAATGAAAAACTGTTTTTT
cdr3_aa: CASSPSRGNEKLFF

d_call: .
clone_size: .
v_call: TRBV27
j_call: TRBJ2-1
cdr3_nt: TGTGCCAGCAGTTACCTCGGCGGGCATAATGAGCAGTTCTTC
cdr3_aa: CASSYLGGHNEQFF

d_call: .
clone_size: .
v_call: TRBV7-9
j_call: TRBJ2-3
cdr3_nt: TGTGCCAGCAGCCCGATGGGGAAAGATACGCAGTATTTT
cdr3_aa: CASSPMGKDTQYF

d_call: .
clone_size: .
v_call: TRBV15
j_call: TRBJ1-3
cdr3_nt: TGTGCCACCAGCAGAGGAAGGACGGGAAACACCATATATTTT
cdr3_aa: CATSRGRTGNTIYF

d_call: .
clone_size: .
v_call: TRBV3-1
j_call: TRBJ2-4
cdr3_nt: TGTGCCAGCAGCCAAGGGGGTCCCAAGTCCCAGTACTTC
cdr3_aa: CASSQGGPKSQYF

d_call: .
clone_size: .
v_call: TRBV20-1
j_call: TRBJ2-5
cdr3_nt: TGCAGTGCTACAGGAGATCCTACACAAGAGACCCAGTACTTC
cdr3_aa: CSATGDPTQETQYF

d_call: .
clone_size: few
v_call: TRBV6-2/TRBV6-3
j_call: TRBJ2-3
cdr3_nt: TGTGCCAGCAGTAAACCGACACAAACAGATACGCAGTATTTT
cdr3_aa: CASSKPTQTDTQYF

d_call: .
clone_size: .
v_call: TRBV5-1
j_call: TRBJ1-6
cdr3_nt: TGCGCCAGCAGCCTGGTTTTCATGTCGGAGAGCTATAATTCACCCCTCCACTTT
cdr3_aa: CASSLVFMSESYNSPLHF

d_call: .
clone_size: few
v_call: TRBV7-9
j_call: TRBJ2-7
cdr3_nt: TGTGCCAGCAAACCGGGTGGTGGTTACGAGCAGTACTTC
cdr3_aa: CASKPGGGYEQYF

d_call: TRBD1
clone_size: many
v_call: TRBV12-3/TRBV12-4
j_call: TRBJ2-7
cdr3_nt: TGTGCCAGCAGTCGGACAGGGAACGAGCAGTACTTC
cdr3_aa: CASSRTGNEQYF

d_call: TRBD1
clone_size: few
v_call: TRBV28
j_call: TRBJ1-5
cdr3_nt: TGTGCCAGCACCCCAGGGGGAATTGGCAATCAGCCCCAGCATTTT
cdr3_aa: CASTPGGIGNQPQHF

d_call: .
clone_size: .
v_call: TRBV27
j_call: TRBJ2-7
cdr3_nt: TGTGCCAGCAGCCTAAGTTACGGGACCGCGACCTACGAGCAGTACTTC
cdr3_aa: CASSLSYGTATYEQYF

d_call: .
clone_size: many
v_call: TRBV20-1
j_call: TRBJ1-5
cdr3_nt: TGCAGTGCTAGAGATCCGGCGACAGCCGCCTCAAATCAGCCCCAGCATTTT
cdr3_aa: CSARDPATAASNQPQHF

d_call: .
clone_size: .
v_call: TRBV12-3/TRBV12-4
j_call: TRBJ1-3
cdr3_nt: TGTGCCAGCAGTTTAGCTCCAGCTGGAAACACCATATATTTT
cdr3_aa: CASSLAPAGNTIYF

d_call: .
clone_size: many
v_call: TRBV7-2
j_call: TRBJ2-7
cdr3_nt: TGTGCCAGCAGCTTAGGGACTGCTAACTACGAGCAGTACTTC
cdr3_aa: CASSLGTANYEQYF

d_call: .
clone_size: .
v_call: TRBV4-3
j_call: TRBJ2-3
cdr3_nt: TGCGCCAGCAGCCAAGCCGGGATCACAGATACGCAGTATTTT
cdr3_aa: CASSQAGITDTQYF

d_call: TRBD1
clone_size: many
v_call: TRBV15
j_call: TRBJ2-1
cdr3_nt: TGTGCCACCAGCAAATCCGGGACAGGGCCCTACAATGAGCAGTTCTTC
cdr3_aa: CATSKSGTGPYNEQFF

d_call: .
clone_size: .
v_call: TRBV12-3/TRBV12-4
j_call: TRBJ2-2
cdr3_nt: TGTGCCAGCAGTGATAGCGGAAACACCGGGGAGCTGTTTTTT
cdr3_aa: CASSDSGNTGELFF

d_call: .
clone_size: .
v_call: TRBV6-2/TRBV6-3
j_call: TRBJ1-5
cdr3_nt: TGTGCCAGCCACCTGGGGGGGGCCGGGCAGCCCCAGCATTTT
cdr3_aa: CASHLGGAGQPQHF